Presented here are 11 T cell receptor beta chains from one specimen sequenced in a study of blood T cell repertoires in COVID-19. The protocol was immunoSEQ multiplex PCR, while the TCRdb copy is restricted to in-frame clones and leaves out a portion. The data contain 150,000 or so clones, 81% of them singletons. The sequencing input was peripheral blood. All receptors derive from a human donor with acute or convalescent COVID-19. The donor label of this sample is uncertain.

The sample holds one count of this clone. The V call is TRBV5-1, the J call TRBJ1-2, with D unclear. The germline V gene encodes CDR1 SGHRS and CDR2 YFSETQ. The CDR3 spans 13 residues. Trimming stripped 0 bases from V and 0 bases from J, with 3 bases between. This CDR3 reads CASSLGANYGYTF. CDR3 in DNA: TGCGCCAGCAGCTTGGGCGCTAACTATGGCTACACCTTC.

The gene calls are TRBV20-1 and TRBJ1-3; D is possibly TRBD1 (5 bases). Between the trimmed V and J ends, which lost 3 bases and 5 bases, there was a span of 14 bases. Germline CDR1 and CDR2: DFQATT and SNEGSKA (reference sequence). The CDR3 contains 14 residues. CDR3 nucleotides: TGCAGTGCTAGTGGCATCGGGGGAAGAAACACCATATATTTT. Its protein is CSASGIGGRNTIYF.

V usage is TRBV6-1 and J usage is TRBJ2-2; 7 bases agree with TRBD1. V dropped 5 bases and J dropped 6; count of bases not matched to a gene: 6. CDR3 size: 14 residues. Germline values: CDR1 MNHNS, CDR2 SASEGT. CDR3 sequence (DNA): TGTGCCAGCAGTTTACCGACAGGGTCCGGGGAGCTGTTTTTT. Protein: CASSLPTGSGELFF.

The chain is built from TRBV18 and TRBJ1-2, with D possibly TRBD1 on 6 matching bases. V was trimmed by 3 bases and J by 4 bases, leaving 12 bases between them. This CDR3 has 14 residues. Germline V gene lookup returns CDR1 KGHSH and CDR2 LQKENI. CDR3 loop: CASSPPEGVYGYTF. CDR3 nucleotide sequence: TGTGCCAGCTCACCCCCTGAGGGGGTCTATGGCTACACCTTC. The whole variable domain, filled in from reference TRBV18 and TRBJ1-2, reads NAGVMQNPRHLVRRRGQEARLRCSPMKGHSHVYWYRQLPEEGLKFMVYLQKENIIDESGMPKERFSAEFPKEGPSILRIQQVVRGDSAAYFCASSPPEGVYGYTFGSGTRLTVV.

This rearrangement joins TRBV7-9 to TRBJ1-3, with a weak D call TRBD1 (5 bases). The CDR3 is 17 residues long. V was clipped by 0 bases and J by 4 bases, with 16 bases between them. Germline V gene data show CDR1 as SEHNR and CDR2 as FQNEAQ (reference sequence). CDR3 nucleotide sequence: TGTGCCAGCAGCTTAGCGGGGGGTCGCCGGACGGGAAACACCATATATTTT. This translates into CASSLAGGRRTGNTIYF.

V usage is TRBV9 and J usage is TRBJ2-7; 7 bases agree with TRBD1. Germline CDR1 reads SGDLS; CDR2 reads YYNGEE. CDR3 length equals 15 residues. The trim removed 0 bases at V and 0 bases at J, leaving 3 bases unmatched. The CDR3 bases are TGTGCCAGCAGCGTAGGGGACAGCAGCTCCTACGAGCAGTACTTC. Its translation: CASSVGDSSSYEQYF.

This clone came up once. V is TRBV5-1 and J is TRBJ1-1; TRBD1 matches 10 bases. There are 15 residues in the CDR3. After removal of 0 bases from V and 4 bases from J, the junction contained 3 bases not matched to a gene. CDR1 is SGHRS, CDR2 YFSETQ, per germline. The CDR3 coding sequence is TGCGCCAGCAGCTTGGAGACAGGGGGCGGCACTGAAGCTTTCTTT. Translation gives CASSLETGGGTEAFF.

This chain joins TRBV10-2 and TRBJ2-2; TRBD2 matches 7 bases. The V and J ends lost 8 bases and 4 bases, in that order; junction bases with no gene match: 10. Germline V CDR1 and CDR2: WSHSY, SAAADI. CDR3 size: 15 residues. DNA of the CDR3: TGCGCCAGCCGGGAGCGGGGCCCGGGCACCGGGGAGCTGTTTTTT. Translation: CASRERGPGTGELFF.

The rearrangement links TRBV5-4 to TRBJ2-1; D remains ambiguous. The ends were cut back, 3 bases at V and 0 bases at J, with 16 bases in the middle. Germline CDR1 SGHNT, CDR2 YYREEE (reference sequence). This CDR3 has 17 residues. The CDR3 spells CASSSGGPTSSYNEQFF. In DNA form, the CDR3 reads TGTGCCAGCAGCTCCGGTGGGCCCACCAGCTCCTACAATGAGCAGTTCTTC. The variable domain in full, with the rest retrieved from reference TRBV5-4 and TRBJ2-1, is ETGVTQSPTHLIKTRGQQVTLRCSSQSGHNTVSWYQQALGQGPQFIFQYYREEENGRGNFPPRFSGLQFPNYSSELNVNALELDDSALYLCASSSGGPTSSYNEQFFGPGTRLTVL.

CDR3 sequence (DNA): TGCAGCGTTGAGTCTTCCGGGGAGGAGGAGTTCTTC. Amino acid sequence: CSVESSGEEEFF. This sequence joins TRBV29-1 and TRBJ2-1, with D possibly TRBD2 on 6 matching bases. V was cut by 3 bases and J by 14 bases, with 17 bases left in between. CDR1 is SQVTM and CDR2 is ANQGSEA in the germline V gene. The CDR3 consists of 12 residues.

For this clone: The same CDR3 arises from other DNA sequences in this sample as well. The chain uses TRBV15 and TRBJ1-1; D not certain. The germline V gene has CDR1 LNHNV and CDR2 YYDKDF (reference sequence). V was cut by 0 bases and J by 2 bases, with 10 bases left in between. The CDR3 loop spans 15 amino acids. The CDR3 DNA is TGTGCCACCAGCAGAGATCGAGGACTAAACACTGAAGCTTTCTTT. Amino acids: CATSRDRGLNTEAFF.